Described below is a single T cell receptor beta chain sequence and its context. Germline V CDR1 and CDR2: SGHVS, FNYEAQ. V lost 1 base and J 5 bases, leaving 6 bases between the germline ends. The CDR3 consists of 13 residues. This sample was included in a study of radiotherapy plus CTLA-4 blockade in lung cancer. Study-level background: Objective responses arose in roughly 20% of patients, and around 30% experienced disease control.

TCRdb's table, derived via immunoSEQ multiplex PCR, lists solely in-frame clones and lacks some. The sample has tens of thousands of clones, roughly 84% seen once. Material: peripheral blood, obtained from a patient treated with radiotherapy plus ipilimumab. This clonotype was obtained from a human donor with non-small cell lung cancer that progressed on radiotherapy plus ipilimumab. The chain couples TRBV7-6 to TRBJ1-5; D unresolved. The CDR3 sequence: CASSLGSDQPQHF. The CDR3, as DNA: TGTGCCAGCAGCTTAGGGAGCGATCAGCCCCAGCATTTT.